This T cell receptor beta chain was documented in a study of CD8 T cells in ankylosing spondylitis. Study-level results: Disease-linked clones reportedly concentrated significantly in matched ankylosing spondylitis synovial fluid. About 8 highly homologous variants made up a TCR beta motif, and this motif appeared characteristic of ankylosing spondylitis blood.

This clonotype was counted only a few times. Its target is unknown. TCR beta libraries were made by quantitative 5'-RACE with molecular barcodes. Using its own MiXCR run on the 5' RACE reads, TCRdb lists one record per CDR3 protein. The sample lists fewer than 400,000 distinct CDR3 sequences; about 20% were seen once. The germline CDR1 and CDR2 sequences are DFQATT and SNEGSKA (reference sequence). This CDR3 is 12 amino acids long. Trimming took 6 bases from V and 1 from J, leaving 9 bases between them. The sequenced material came from blood, either unsorted or a sorted T cell fraction (not recorded which). This rearrangement joins TRBV20-1 to TRBJ2-5, with D possibly TRBD1 on 6 matching bases. This clonotype was sampled from a male donor with ankylosing spondylitis. CDR3 DNA: TGCAGTGCCACAGGGACCCAAGAGACCCAGTACTTC. Its protein product is CSATGTQETQYF.